These 3 T cell receptor beta chains came from one sample sequenced in a study of early T cells in non-severe SARS-CoV-2 infection. TCRdb re-called the 5' RACE reads with MiXCR, one entry per CDR3 protein. The table shows tens of thousands of distinct CDR3 sequences, with under 15% occurring only once. Sample: whole blood. These receptor sequences come from an adult who was a healthcare worker with PCR-confirmed SARS-CoV-2 infection or an uninfected control (not recorded which).

In its sample, this clonotype was seen a few times. This sequence joins TRBV29-1 and TRBJ2-7, with 10 bases matching TRBD1. V shed 6 bases, J shed 4 bases, and the junction held 9 bases outside the gene matches. The CDR3 runs to 14 residues. CDR1 and CDR2 from the germline V gene are SQVTM and ANQGSEA. The CDR3, as DNA: TGCAGCGTGGCAACCGGGACAGGGGTTTACGAGCAGTACTTC. Translation gives CSVATGTGVYEQYF.

The rearrangement links TRBV6-2 or TRBV6-3 to TRBJ1-5; D is possibly TRBD1 (5 bases). Germline values: CDR1 MNHEY, CDR2 SVGEGT. V dropped 7 bases and J dropped 7 bases, with 14 bases sitting between them. This CDR3 has 13 amino acids. The CDR3 nucleotides read TGTGCCAGCACCAACCGGGGGTTGCAGCCCCAGCATTTT. It encodes CASTNRGLQPQHF.

This clonotype was seen at least ten times. This chain connects TRBV10-3 to TRBJ2-7, with a possible D match to TRBD1 (6 bases). The V end was cut by 5 bases, the J end by 5 bases, with 13 bases between. From germline, CDR1 is ENHRY and CDR2 SYGVKD. This CDR3 region has 13 residues. The CDR3 DNA is TGTGCCATCAGTACTATCTCAGGGGACGAGCAGTACTTC. It specifies CAISTISGDEQYF.